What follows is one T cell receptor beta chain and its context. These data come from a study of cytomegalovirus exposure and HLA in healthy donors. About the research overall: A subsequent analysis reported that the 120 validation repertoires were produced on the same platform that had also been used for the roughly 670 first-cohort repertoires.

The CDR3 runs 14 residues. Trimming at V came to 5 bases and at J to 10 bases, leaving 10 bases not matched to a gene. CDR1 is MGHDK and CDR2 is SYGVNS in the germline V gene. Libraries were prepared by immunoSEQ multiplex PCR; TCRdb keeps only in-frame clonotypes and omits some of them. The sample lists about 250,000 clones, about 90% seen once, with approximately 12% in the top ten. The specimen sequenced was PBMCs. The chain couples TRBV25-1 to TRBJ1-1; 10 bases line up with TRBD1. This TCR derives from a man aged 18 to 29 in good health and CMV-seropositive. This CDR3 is CASSKLTTGGVAFF. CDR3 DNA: TGTGCCAGCAGTAAACTGACGACAGGGGGCGTAGCTTTCTTT.